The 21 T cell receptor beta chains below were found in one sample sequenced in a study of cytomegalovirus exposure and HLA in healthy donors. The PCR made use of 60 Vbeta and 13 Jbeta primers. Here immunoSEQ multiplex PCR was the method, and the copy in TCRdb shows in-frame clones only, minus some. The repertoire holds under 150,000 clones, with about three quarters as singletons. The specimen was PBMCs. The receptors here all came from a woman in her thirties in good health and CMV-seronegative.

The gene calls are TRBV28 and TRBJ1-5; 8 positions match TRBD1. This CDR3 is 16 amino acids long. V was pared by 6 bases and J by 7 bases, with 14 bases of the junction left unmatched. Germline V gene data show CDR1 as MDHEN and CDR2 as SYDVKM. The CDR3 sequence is CASSHGPGGAGQPQHF. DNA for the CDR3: TGTGCCAGCAGCCATGGTCCAGGGGGCGCCGGGCAGCCCCAGCATTTT.

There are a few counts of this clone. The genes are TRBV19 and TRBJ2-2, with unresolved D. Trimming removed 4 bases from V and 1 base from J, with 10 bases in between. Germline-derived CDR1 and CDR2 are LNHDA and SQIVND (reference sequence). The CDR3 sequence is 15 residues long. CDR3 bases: TGTGCCAGTAGTAAACGCGTCCAGAACACCGGGGAGCTGTTTTTT. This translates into CASSKRVQNTGELFF.

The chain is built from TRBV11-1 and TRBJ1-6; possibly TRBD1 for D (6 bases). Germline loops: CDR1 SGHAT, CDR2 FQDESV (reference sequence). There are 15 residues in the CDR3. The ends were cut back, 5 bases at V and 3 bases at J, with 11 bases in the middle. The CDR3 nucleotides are TGTGCCAGCAGCGCCCGACAGGTCTATAATTCACCCCTCCACTTT. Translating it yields CASSARQVYNSPLHF.

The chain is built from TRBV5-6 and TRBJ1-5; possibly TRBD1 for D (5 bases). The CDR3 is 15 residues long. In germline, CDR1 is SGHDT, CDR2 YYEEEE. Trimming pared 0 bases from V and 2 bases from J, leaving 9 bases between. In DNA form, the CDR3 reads TGTGCCAGCAGCTTGGGACAGTTTGGCAATCAGCCCCAGCATTTT. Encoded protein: CASSLGQFGNQPQHF.

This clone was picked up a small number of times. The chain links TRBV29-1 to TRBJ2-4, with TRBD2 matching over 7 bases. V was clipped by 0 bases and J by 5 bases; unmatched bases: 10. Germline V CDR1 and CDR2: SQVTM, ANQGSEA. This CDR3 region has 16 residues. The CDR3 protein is CSVEDHKAGDQNIQYF. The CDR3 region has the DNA TGCAGCGTTGAAGATCATAAGGCGGGGGACCAAAACATTCAGTACTTC.

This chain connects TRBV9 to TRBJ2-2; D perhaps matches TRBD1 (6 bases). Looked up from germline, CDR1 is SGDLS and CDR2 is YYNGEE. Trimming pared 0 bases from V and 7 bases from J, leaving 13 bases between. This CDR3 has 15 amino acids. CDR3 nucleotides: TGTGCCAGCAGCGTAGAGGGACAAAAGAGCGGGGAGCTGTTTTTT. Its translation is CASSVEGQKSGELFF.

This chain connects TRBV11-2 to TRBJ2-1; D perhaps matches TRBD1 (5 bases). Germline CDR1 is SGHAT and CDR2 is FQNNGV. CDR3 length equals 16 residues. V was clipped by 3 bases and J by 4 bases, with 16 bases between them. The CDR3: CASSLGSHQGYNEQFF. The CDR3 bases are TGTGCCAGCAGCTTGGGGTCCCACCAGGGTTACAATGAGCAGTTCTTC.

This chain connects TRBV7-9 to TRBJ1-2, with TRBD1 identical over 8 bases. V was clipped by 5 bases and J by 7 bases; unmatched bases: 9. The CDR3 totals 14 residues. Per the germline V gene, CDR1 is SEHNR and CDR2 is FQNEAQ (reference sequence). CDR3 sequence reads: CASSVQGVDIGYTF. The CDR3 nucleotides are TGTGCCAGCAGCGTACAGGGGGTGGATATTGGCTACACCTTC.

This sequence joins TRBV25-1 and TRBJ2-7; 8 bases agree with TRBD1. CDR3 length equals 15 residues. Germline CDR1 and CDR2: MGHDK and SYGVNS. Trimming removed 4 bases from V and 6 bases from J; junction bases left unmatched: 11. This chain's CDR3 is CASSGVRGLVSEQYF. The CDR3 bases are TGTGCCAGCAGTGGGGTCAGGGGGCTAGTCTCCGAGCAGTACTTC.

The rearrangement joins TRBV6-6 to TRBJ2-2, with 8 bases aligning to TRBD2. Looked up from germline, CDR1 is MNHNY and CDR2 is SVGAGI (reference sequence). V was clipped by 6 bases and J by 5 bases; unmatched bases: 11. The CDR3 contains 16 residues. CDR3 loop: CASSHARGGGTGELFF. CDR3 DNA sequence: TGTGCCAGCAGCCATGCCCGGGGGGGCGGAACCGGGGAGCTGTTTTTT.

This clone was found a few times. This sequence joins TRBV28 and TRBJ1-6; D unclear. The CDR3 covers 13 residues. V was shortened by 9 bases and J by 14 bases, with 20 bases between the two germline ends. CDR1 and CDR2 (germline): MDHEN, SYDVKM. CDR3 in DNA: TGTGCCAGTAACGGTGGACGGGGAAGGTCCCTCCACTTT. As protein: CASNGGRGRSLHF.

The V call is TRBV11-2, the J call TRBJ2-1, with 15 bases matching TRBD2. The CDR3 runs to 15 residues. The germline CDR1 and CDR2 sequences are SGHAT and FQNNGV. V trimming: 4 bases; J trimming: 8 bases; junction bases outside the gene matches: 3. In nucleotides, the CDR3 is TGTGCCAGCAGCTGGACTAGCGGGGGGGCCGATGAGCAGTTCTTC. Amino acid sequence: CASSWTSGGADEQFF.

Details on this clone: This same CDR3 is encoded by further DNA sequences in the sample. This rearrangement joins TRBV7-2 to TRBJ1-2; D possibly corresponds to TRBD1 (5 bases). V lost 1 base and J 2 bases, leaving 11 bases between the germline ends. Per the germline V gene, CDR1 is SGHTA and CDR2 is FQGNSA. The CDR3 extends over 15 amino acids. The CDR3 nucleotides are TGTGCCAGCAGCTTAGGACCGGGGGGGAACTATGGCTACACCTTC. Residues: CASSLGPGGNYGYTF. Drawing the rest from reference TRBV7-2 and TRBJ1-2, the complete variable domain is GAGVSQSPSNKVTEKGKDVELRCDPISGHTALYWYRQSLGQGLEFLIYFQGNSAPDKSGLPSDRFSAERTGGSVSTLTIQRTQQEDSAVYLCASSLGPGGNYGYTFGSGTRLTVV.

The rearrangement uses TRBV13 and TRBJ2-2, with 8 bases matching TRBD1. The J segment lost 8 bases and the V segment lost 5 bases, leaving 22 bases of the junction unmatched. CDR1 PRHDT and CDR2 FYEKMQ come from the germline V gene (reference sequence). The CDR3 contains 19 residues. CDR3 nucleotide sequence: TGTGCCAGCAGCCTCCTTTACTCGGGACAGGCGCTACATACTGGGGAGCTGTTTTTT. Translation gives CASSLLYSGQALHTGELFF. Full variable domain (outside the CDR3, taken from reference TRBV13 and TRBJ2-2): AAGVIQSPRHLIKEKRETATLKCYPIPRHDTVYWYQQGPGQDPQFLISFYEKMQSDKGSIPDRFSAQQFSDYHSELNMSSLELGDSALYFCASSLLYSGQALHTGELFFGEGSRLTVL.

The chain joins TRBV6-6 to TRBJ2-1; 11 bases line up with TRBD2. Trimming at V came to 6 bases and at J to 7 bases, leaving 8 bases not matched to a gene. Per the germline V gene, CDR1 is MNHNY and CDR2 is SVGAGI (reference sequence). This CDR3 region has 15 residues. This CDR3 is CASRPLAGAGNEQFF. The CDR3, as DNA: TGTGCCAGCAGACCACTAGCGGGGGCGGGGAATGAGCAGTTCTTC.

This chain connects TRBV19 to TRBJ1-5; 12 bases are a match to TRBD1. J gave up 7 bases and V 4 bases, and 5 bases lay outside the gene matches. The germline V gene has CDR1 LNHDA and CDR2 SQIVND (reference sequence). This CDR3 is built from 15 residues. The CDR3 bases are TGTGCCAGTAGTACCGGGACAGGGGGCCGGCAGCCCCAGCATTTT. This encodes CASSTGTGGRQPQHF.

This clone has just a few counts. CDR3 bases: TGTGCCAGCAGTTCACTAGACAGGGGTAACAATCAGCCCCAGCATTTT. It yields the protein CASSSLDRGNNQPQHF. V is TRBV27 and J is TRBJ1-5, with 8 bases that match TRBD1. This CDR3 spans 16 amino acids. CDR1 MNHEY and CDR2 SMNVEV come from the germline V gene (reference sequence). J was trimmed by 3 bases and V by 4 bases; bases with no gene match: 8.

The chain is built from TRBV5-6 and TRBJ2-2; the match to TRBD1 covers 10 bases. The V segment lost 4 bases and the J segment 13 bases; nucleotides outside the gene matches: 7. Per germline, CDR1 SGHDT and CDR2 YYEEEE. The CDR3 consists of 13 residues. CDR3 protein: CASSLGQGYWLFF. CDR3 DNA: TGTGCCAGCAGCCTGGGACAGGGGTATTGGCTGTTTTTT.

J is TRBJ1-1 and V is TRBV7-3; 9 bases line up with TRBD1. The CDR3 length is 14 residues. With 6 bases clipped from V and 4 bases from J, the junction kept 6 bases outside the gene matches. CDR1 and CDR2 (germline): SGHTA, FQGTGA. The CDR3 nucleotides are TGTGCCAGCAGGACAGGGGGGGGATCCACTGAAGCTTTCTTT. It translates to CASRTGGGSTEAFF.

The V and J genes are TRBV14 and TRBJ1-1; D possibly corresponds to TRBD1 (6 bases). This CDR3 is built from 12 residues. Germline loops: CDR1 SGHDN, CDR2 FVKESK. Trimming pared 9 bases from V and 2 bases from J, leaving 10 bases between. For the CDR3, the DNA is TGTGCCAGTGGGGGCGTTAACACTGAAGCTTTCTTT. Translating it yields CASGGVNTEAFF.

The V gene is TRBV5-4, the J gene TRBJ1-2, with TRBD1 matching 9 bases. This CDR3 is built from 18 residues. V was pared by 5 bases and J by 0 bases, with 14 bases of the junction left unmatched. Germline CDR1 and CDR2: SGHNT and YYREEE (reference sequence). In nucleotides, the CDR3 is TGTGCCAGCAGGGGAACAGGGGGCGCAGAAATCTCTAACTATGGCTACACCTTC. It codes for CASRGTGGAEISNYGYTF.